This T cell receptor beta chain originates from a study of T cell changes during pregnancy in multiple sclerosis. Measured with immunoSEQ multiplex PCR; TCRdb has only the in-frame clones, and not every one. The data contain about 17,000 clones, roughly 86% of them singletons. CDR1 is LNHDA, CDR2 SQIVND, per germline (reference sequence). This CDR3 contains 13 residues. Trimming cost V 3 bases and J 2 bases, with 6 bases left between them. The V call is TRBV19, the J call TRBJ2-3; possibly TRBD1 for D (5 bases). The receptor's source is a female donor in good health, enrolled as a control in a pregnancy study. The sequenced sample was CD8+ T cells from peripheral blood mononuclear cells, obtained after pregnancy. In DNA, the CDR3 is TGTGCCAGTAGTATGGGGCCCACAGATACGCAGTATTTT. It codes for CASSMGPTDTQYF.